The sequence of this T cell receptor (beta chain) was determined in a study of CD8 T cells in Susac syndrome. Study outcomes and limitations: Regarding the TCR sequencing and HLA analysis, the study admitted that a relatively small number of individuals were involved.

RNA was extracted with the RNeasy kit, and a quantity of about 0.45 to 1 ug was reverse transcribed using random hexamers. Multiplex immunoSEQ PCR targeted 54 Vbeta and 13 Jbeta TCR beta segments. TCRdb itself ran the immunoSEQ multiplex PCR reads through MiXCR, one entry per CDR3 protein. Of approximately 70,000 distinct CDR3 sequences in the sample, 95% were seen once. Germline V gives CDR1 LGHNA, CDR2 YSLEER. There are 16 residues in the CDR3. The V segment lost 3 bases and the J segment 4 bases; nucleotides outside the gene matches: 4. CD8+ and CD4+ blood T cells underwent TCR beta sequencing. TEMRA cells were FACS-enriched, with CD8+ and CD4+ T cells isolated negatively. Concerning this clonotype: The target antigen is unknown.

The chain carries TRBV4-3 and TRBJ2-2; TRBD2 aligns across 11 bases. Sequenced input: CD8+ T cells from PBMCs. The receptor comes from a human donor in good health. Written as DNA, the CDR3 is TGCGCCAGCAGCCACGTAGCGGGGGGGCCCACCGGGGAGCTGTTTTTT. Translated, it gives CASSHVAGGPTGELFF.